The entry below describes one T cell receptor beta chain. Its cognate antigen is unknown. The data belong to a study of T cells expressing NK-cell markers. Study-level findings and limits: Roughly 1.0-8% of CD8+ T cells in over 5 donors belonged to dominant NKG2C+ clonotypes. Several donors' CD3+CD56-NKG2C+ cells were dominated by the same clonotypes.

This CDR3 comprises 16 residues. Germline V gene sequence: CDR1 SGHTA, CDR2 FQGNSA. One entry per CDR3 protein, without DNA, is what TCRdb gives after re-calling the 5' RACE reads. Its listing shows 400,000 to 450,000 distinct CDR3 sequences. Sequencing was performed on blood T cells: a sorted CD56 or NKG2C T cell subset, CD4+ or CD8+ T cells, or bulk PBMC T cells (not recorded which). The rearrangement joins TRBV7-2 to TRBJ1-5. This receptor was obtained from a woman aged 18 to 75 in good health. CDR3 loop: CASSLGGLRGNQPQHF.